The next 26 T cell receptor beta chains were all read from a single sample in a study of memory CD4+ T cells and cytomegalovirus serostatus. Sequencing was performed with immunoSEQ multiplex PCR; in TCRdb, only in-frame clones are kept and a portion is missing. The sample records approximately 30,000 clones, about 76% being singletons. The sort gate was single viable CD3+CD4+CD8-CD45RO+ cells for memory CD4+ T cells. The sample comprised memory CD4+ T cells from blood. The receptors shown here come from an adult in good health and CMV-seronegative. Some clones in this sample may be carry-over from other donors' samples.

This chain links TRBV28 with TRBJ1-2; 7 bases match TRBD1. Germline values: CDR1 MDHEN, CDR2 SYDVKM. The V gene end was trimmed by 6 bases and the J gene end by 3 bases; junction bases not matched to a gene: 4. There are 13 residues in the CDR3. CDR3 amino acids: CASRGDRYYGYTF. DNA of the CDR3: TGTGCCAGCAGAGGGGACAGATACTATGGCTACACCTTC.

The genes are TRBV7-6 and TRBJ2-5, with D maybe TRBD2 (6 bases). There are 16 residues in the CDR3. V gave up 2 bases and J gave up 5 bases, with 18 bases separating them. Per the germline V gene, CDR1 is SGHVS and CDR2 is FNYEAQ. Written as DNA, the CDR3 is TGTGCCAGCAGCTTATTTCAAGCGGGTGGACGGGAGACCCAGTACTTC. This codes for CASSLFQAGGRETQYF.

The chain is built from TRBV6-5 and TRBJ1-3, with 8 nucleotides matching TRBD1. The V gene's germline CDR1 is MNHEY and CDR2 SVGAGI. V shed 6 bases, J shed 4 bases, and the junction held 5 bases outside the gene matches. The CDR3 is made up of 14 amino acids. CDR3 region: CASSPRTGGNTIYF. In DNA, the CDR3 is TGTGCCAGCAGCCCCCGGACAGGGGGAAACACCATATATTTT.

The J gene is TRBJ2-7, the V gene TRBV5-1; the match to TRBD1 covers 9 bases. The CDR3 length is 14 residues. The junction had 5 bases not matched to a gene; V was cut back by 5 bases and J by 2 bases. Per germline, CDR1 SGHRS and CDR2 YFSETQ. In nucleotides, the CDR3 is TGCGCCAGCAGAACCGGGACAGGGACCTACGAGCAGTACTTC. It specifies CASRTGTGTYEQYF.

The chain is built from TRBV30 and TRBJ1-3, with a tentative D call TRBD1 (5 bases). Trimming removed 2 bases at V and 4 bases at J, with 9 bases between. CDR1 GTSNPN and CDR2 SVGIG come from the germline V gene (reference sequence). The CDR3 totals 13 residues. CDR3 region: CAWSQGGGNTIYF. DNA for the CDR3: TGTGCCTGGAGTCAGGGAGGAGGAAACACCATATATTTT.

This clone was counted a few times. This rearrangement joins TRBV7-8 to TRBJ1-2, with D tentatively TRBD1 (6 bases). V lost 5 bases, J lost 7 bases, and 29 bases lay in between. Germline CDR1 is SGHVS and CDR2 is FQNEAQ. This CDR3 has 18 residues. The CDR3 protein is CASSPYRVPAIGAGGYTF. The DNA of the CDR3 is TGTGCCAGCAGCCCGTACAGGGTTCCAGCAATTGGGGCGGGTGGCTACACCTTC.

The CDR3 sequence is CASSLVTLGTDPYSNQPQHF. The CDR3 region has the DNA TGTGCCAGCAGTTTGGTCACCCTCGGGACAGATCCTTATAGCAATCAGCCCCAGCATTTT. The rearrangement joins TRBV28 to TRBJ1-5; 7 positions match TRBD1. Germline trimming cut 3 bases from V and 0 bases from J; bases unmatched to any gene: 17. CDR3 length: 20 amino acids. Germline loops: CDR1 MDHEN, CDR2 SYDVKM.

The sample holds a few counts of this clone. V is TRBV19 and J is TRBJ1-5; 7 bases align to TRBD1. Germline CDR1 reads LNHDA; CDR2 reads SQIVND (reference sequence). CDR3 length: 15 amino acids. J was trimmed by 3 bases and V by 7 bases; bases with no gene match: 9. In DNA form, the CDR3 reads TGTGCCAGTACTCCGACAGGGTCCTACAATCAGCCCCAGCATTTT. Residues: CASTPTGSYNQPQHF.

This sequence joins TRBV6-5 and TRBJ2-7; D not certain. With 5 bases removed from V and 0 bases from J, the gap between germline ends came to 2 bases. This CDR3 contains 11 residues. Germline CDR1 is MNHEY and CDR2 is SVGAGI. CDR3 nucleotide sequence: TGTGCCAGCAGTACCTCCTACGAGCAGTACTTC. As protein: CASSTSYEQYF.

V gene TRBV4-1 combines with J gene TRBJ1-4; D is unresolved. The V and J ends lost 5 bases and 7 bases respectively, with 14 bases between them. Germline CDR1 MGHRA, CDR2 YSYEKL. CDR3 length: 14 residues. CDR3 DNA: TGCGCCAGCAGCTCCCCAATAATGGGTGAAAAACTGTTTTTT. Amino acids: CASSSPIMGEKLFF.

The J gene is TRBJ1-2, the V gene TRBV29-1, with D possibly being TRBD1 (6 bases). Germline loops: CDR1 SQVTM, CDR2 ANQGSEA. The CDR3 runs 16 residues. The germline V and J ends were trimmed by 4 bases and 4 bases, with 22 bases remaining between them. The CDR3 nucleotides read TGCAGCGTTGGTGATAAAGGGACAAGTCATTTCTATGGCTACACCTTC. Encoded protein: CSVGDKGTSHFYGYTF.

This chain connects TRBV7-9 to TRBJ1-1; TRBD1 might be the D (6 bases). The germline gives CDR1 SEHNR, CDR2 FQNEAQ (reference sequence). The CDR3 sequence is 15 residues long. V was trimmed by 6 bases and J by 4 bases, leaving 18 bases between them. The CDR3 sequence is CASRPSLGGATEAFF. The CDR3 DNA reads as TGTGCCAGCAGGCCCTCGCTTGGGGGGGCCACTGAAGCTTTCTTT.

The chain has TRBV7-2 and TRBJ2-7, with D hard to call. From germline, CDR1 is SGHTA and CDR2 FQGNSA. V lost 3 bases, J lost 9 bases, and 18 bases lay in between. CDR3 length: 14 amino acids. The CDR3: CASSFDSSRSAQYF. The DNA of the CDR3 is TGTGCCAGCAGCTTCGACTCCTCTCGTTCTGCGCAGTACTTC.

The chain employs TRBV6-5 and TRBJ1-5; D unclear. Germline V gene sequence: CDR1 MNHEY, CDR2 SVGAGI. The CDR3 is made up of 15 amino acids. V was shortened by 4 bases and J by 4 bases, with 14 bases between the two germline ends. This chain's CDR3 is CASSLSTGRNQPQHF. For the CDR3, the DNA is TGTGCCAGCAGTTTATCTACCGGACGTAATCAGCCCCAGCATTTT.

This clone has just a few counts. This rearrangement joins TRBV2 to TRBJ2-2, with D unclear. The CDR3 runs 14 residues. CDR1 and CDR2 from the germline V gene are SNHLY and FYNNEI. V was cut by 8 bases and J by 0 bases, with 10 bases left in between. The CDR3 DNA follows: TGTGCCAGCGCAAACGGGCCGAACACCGGGGAGCTGTTTTTT. Protein: CASANGPNTGELFF.

The chain has TRBV7-8 and TRBJ1-5, with no clear D. CDR1 and CDR2 from the germline V gene are SGHVS and FQNEAQ. The CDR3 is made up of 15 amino acids. V dropped 1 base and J dropped 2 bases, with 9 bases sitting between them. CDR3 amino acids: CASSLGSSGNQPQHF. In DNA, the CDR3 is TGTGCCAGCAGCTTAGGCAGTAGTGGCAATCAGCCCCAGCATTTT. Together with reference TRBV7-8 and TRBJ1-5, the CDR3 gives the full variable domain: GAGVSQSPRYKVAKRGQDVALRCDPISGHVSLFWYQQALGQGPEFLTYFQNEAQLDKSGLPSDRFFAERPEGSVSTLKIQRTQQEDSAVYLCASSLGSSGNQPQHFGDGTRLSIL.

V gene TRBV19 combines with J gene TRBJ2-2; D gene unclear. Germline-derived CDR1 and CDR2 are LNHDA and SQIVND (reference sequence). This CDR3 is built from 14 residues. Deletions cut 4 bases from V and 0 bases from J, with 6 bases between. CDR3 nucleotide sequence: TGTGCCAGTAGTAACAGTCCGAACACCGGGGAGCTGTTTTTT. This gives the protein CASSNSPNTGELFF.

The J gene is TRBJ1-2, the V gene TRBV6-5, with D hard to call. CDR1 and CDR2 from the germline V gene are MNHEY and SVGAGI. CDR3 length equals 12 residues. V lost 11 bases to trimming and J lost 1 base, with 11 bases between them. The CDR3 spells CACRGNNYGYTF. The DNA of the CDR3 is TGTGCCTGCCGCGGGAATAACTATGGCTACACCTTC.

The chain carries TRBV6-1 and TRBJ1-1, with a weak D call TRBD1 (5 bases). Trimming removed 10 bases from V and 5 bases from J, with 17 bases in between. Per germline, CDR1 MNHNS and CDR2 SASEGT. The length of the CDR3 is 13 residues. Here the CDR3 DNA reads TGTGCCACCGAGCCGGGGCTTCGGACTGAAGCTTTCTTT. As protein: CATEPGLRTEAFF.

V usage is TRBV9 and J usage is TRBJ2-1; 7 positions match TRBD2. In germline, CDR1 is SGDLS, CDR2 YYNGEE. The CDR3 runs to 15 residues. V was pared by 3 bases and J by 1 base, with 4 bases of the junction left unmatched. The CDR3 DNA sequence: TGTGCCAGCAGCGAGACTAGCCATTCCTACAATGAGCAGTTCTTC. Translated: CASSETSHSYNEQFF.

This clone was seen a handful of times. The chain carries TRBV18 and TRBJ2-7; weak D call: TRBD1 (7 bases). The V end was cut by 5 bases, the J end by 3 bases, with 14 bases between. This CDR3 is 14 amino acids long. The germline CDR1 and CDR2 sequences are KGHSH and LQKENI. The CDR3 spells CASSRGDSFYEQYF. CDR3 sequence (DNA): TGTGCCAGCTCAAGGGGGGACAGTTTCTACGAGCAGTACTTC.

This clone has just a few counts. The chain has TRBV30 and TRBJ1-1; 7 positions agree with TRBD1. The length of the CDR3 is 17 residues. V was pared by 3 bases and J by 5 bases, with 18 bases of the junction left unmatched. Germline V gene data show CDR1 as GTSNPN and CDR2 as SVGIG (reference sequence). The CDR3 here is CAWRPLFGRQGRTEAFF. CDR3 nucleotide sequence: TGTGCCTGGAGACCCCTCTTTGGTCGACAGGGAAGGACTGAAGCTTTCTTT.

The rearrangement joins TRBV7-2 to TRBJ2-3, with 7 bases that match TRBD2. Germline V gene sequence: CDR1 SGHTA, CDR2 FQGNSA. After removal of 0 bases from V and 8 bases from J, the junction contained 11 bases not matched to a gene. The CDR3 spans 16 residues. The CDR3 DNA follows: TGTGCCAGCAGCTTAGCGATGGGGGGGACTATCGGTACGCAGTATTTT. Encoded protein: CASSLAMGGTIGTQYF.

This chain joins TRBV5-1 and TRBJ1-1; TRBD1 matches 9 bases. Germline loops: CDR1 SGHRS, CDR2 YFSETQ. With 4 bases clipped from V and 0 bases from J, the junction kept 7 bases outside the gene matches. The CDR3 sequence is 16 residues long. The CDR3 DNA reads as TGCGCCAGCAGCCTCCCACAGGGGGCTGTGAACACTGAAGCTTTCTTT. Protein sequence: CASSLPQGAVNTEAFF. The full variable domain, with the rest looked up from reference TRBV5-1 and TRBJ1-1, is KAGVTQTPRYLIKTRGQQVTLSCSPISGHRSVSWYQQTPGQGLQFLFEYFSETQRNKGNFPGRFSGRQFSNSRSEMNVSTLELGDSALYLCASSLPQGAVNTEAFFGQGTRLTVV.

This rearrangement joins TRBV7-2 to TRBJ2-1; D perhaps matches TRBD2 (5 bases). From germline, CDR1 is SGHTA and CDR2 FQGNSA. The V end lost 5 bases, the J end lost 12 bases, and 20 bases lay between the germline ends. The CDR3 sequence is 14 residues long. The CDR3 loop reads CASSVDPGNPVQFF. In DNA, the CDR3 is TGTGCCAGCAGCGTTGACCCCGGGAACCCGGTGCAGTTCTTC.

V gene TRBV6-5 combines with J gene TRBJ2-2; D perhaps matches TRBD1 (5 bases). The V and J ends lost 7 bases and 2 bases respectively, with 14 bases between them. Germline loops: CDR1 MNHEY, CDR2 SVGAGI. The CDR3 contains 15 residues. In DNA, the CDR3 is TGTGCCAGCAAAGAAGGGCAGGGTAACACCGGGGAGCTGTTTTTT. It encodes CASKEGQGNTGELFF.